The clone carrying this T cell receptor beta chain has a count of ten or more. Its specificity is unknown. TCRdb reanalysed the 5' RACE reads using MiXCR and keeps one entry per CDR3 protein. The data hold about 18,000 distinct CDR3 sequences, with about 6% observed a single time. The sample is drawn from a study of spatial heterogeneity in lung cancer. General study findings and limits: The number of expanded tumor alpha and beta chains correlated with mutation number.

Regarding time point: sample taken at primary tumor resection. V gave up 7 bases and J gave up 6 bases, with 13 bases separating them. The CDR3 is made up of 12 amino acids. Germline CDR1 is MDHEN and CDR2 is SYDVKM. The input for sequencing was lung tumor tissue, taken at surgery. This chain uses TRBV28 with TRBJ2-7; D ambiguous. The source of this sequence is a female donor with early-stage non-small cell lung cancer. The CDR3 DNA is TGTGCCAGCATTGGCAATGCAGGCGAGCAGTACTTC. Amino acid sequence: CASIGNAGEQYF.